This is a list of T cell receptor beta chains from one sample in a study of CD8+ T cells in alopecia areata. Sequencing was performed with immunoSEQ multiplex PCR; in TCRdb, only in-frame clones are kept and a portion is missing. The sample gives 140,000 or so clones, 62% of which show up once; about 38% is in the top ten. The sample comprised CD8+ T cells sorted from blood. The receptors stem from a human donor in good health. Both conserved end residues are part of each CDR3. The order of the fields is V gene, D gene, CDR3 length, J gene, clone size, CDR3 DNA, CDR3 protein. A D gene is named only where the DNA matches it firmly. Size tells how often a clone was seen (once, few, many) or the class of an expanded clone, and some rows leave it out.

TRBV20-1	.	11	TRBJ2-1	.	TGCAGTGCCTGGGACCCAGGGGAGCAGTTCTTC	CSAWDPGEQFF
TRBV9	TRBD2	14	TRBJ2-1	.	TGTGCCAGCAGCGTTGGCGGGAGGAGCAACGAGCAGTTCTTC	CASSVGGRSNEQFF
TRBV19	TRBD2	14	TRBJ2-1	few	TGTGCCAGTAGTATAGCTAGCGGCTACAATGAGCAGTTCTTC	CASSIASGYNEQFF
TRBV2	TRBD2	13	TRBJ2-1	.	TGTGCCAGCAGTGAAGCCCGGGGGGATGAGCAGTTCTTC	CASSEARGDEQFF
TRBV27	.	13	TRBJ2-7	once	TGTGCCAGCAGTTTAGCGCTACGATACGAGCAGTACTTC	CASSLALRYEQYF
TRBV25-1	TRBD2	15	TRBJ2-1	few	TGTGCCAGCAGTGATCCTAGCGGGGGTTACAATGAGCAGTTCTTC	CASSDPSGGYNEQFF
TRBV5-6	.	12	TRBJ1-5	few	TGTGCCAGCAGCTTGGCCGGGGGGCCCCAGCATTTT	CASSLAGGPQHF
TRBV27	TRBD2	15	TRBJ2-3	.	TGTGCCAGCAGTTTAGAGGGACTAGCGGGAGATACGCAGTATTTT	CASSLEGLAGDTQYF
TRBV25-1	TRBD1	15	TRBJ2-7	few	TGTGCCAGCAGTACCGGGACAGGGGGCCCCTACGAGCAGTACTTC	CASSTGTGGPYEQYF
TRBV10-3	TRBD2	19	TRBJ2-3	few	TGTGCCATCAGTGGGGCCGGGACTAGCGGGCGCCGAGGCACAGATACGCAGTATTTT	CAISGAGTSGRRGTDTQYF
TRBV4-1	.	15	TRBJ1-1	.	TGCGCCAGCAGCCAAGTCCTAGGGAACGGCACTGAAGCTTTCTTT	CASSQVLGNGTEAFF
TRBV7-3	.	13	TRBJ1-1	once	TGTGCCAGCAGCTTAAGTGGGGACACTGAAGCTTTCTTT	CASSLSGDTEAFF
TRBV5-1	.	12	TRBJ2-2	.	TGCGCCAGCAGCCTACGTTACGGGGAGCTGTTTTTT	CASSLRYGELFF
TRBV15	TRBD1	14	TRBJ2-7	.	TGTGCCACCAGTCCCGGGACAGGGGCCTACGAGCAGTACTTC	CATSPGTGAYEQYF
TRBV11-2	TRBD2	18	TRBJ2-3	few	TGTGCCAGCAGCGTTCGGGAATCCGGGACTAGCGGGACAGATACGCAGTATTTT	CASSVRESGTSGTDTQYF
TRBV2	.	15	TRBJ2-3	.	TGTGCCAGCAGGTCCTGGGACTCCGGCACAGATACGCAGTATTTT	CASRSWDSGTDTQYF
TRBV19	.	14	TRBJ2-4	.	TGTGCCAGTACCGGGACGACACGGACGGACATTCAGTACTTC	CASTGTTRTDIQYF
TRBV5-1	TRBD1	13	TRBJ1-5	.	TGCGCCAGCAGCCTCAGGGGGCCTCAGCCCCAGCATTTT	CASSLRGPQPQHF
TRBV27	.	12	TRBJ2-3	.	TGTGCCAGCACACCTTTTGGGGGCGAATGGTATTTT	CASTPFGGEWYF
TRBV29-1	TRBD1	17	TRBJ2-1	.	TGCAGCGTTCCTCCACCCAACCCAGGGGGCCGTGGAAATGAGCAGTTCTTC	CSVPPPNPGGRGNEQFF
TRBV30	.	12	TRBJ2-7	.	TGTGCCTGGAGTGCGAGGGTGAACGAGCAGTACTTC	CAWSARVNEQYF
TRBV4-2	.	14	TRBJ2-1	.	TGTGCCAGCAGCCAAGAAGGCGCGCCGGGGGAGCAGTTCTTC	CASSQEGAPGEQFF
TRBV6-5	.	15	TRBJ2-1	.	TGTGCCAGCATCCAGGGGCAGGGAAACTACAATGAGCAGTTCTTC	CASIQGQGNYNEQFF
TRBV6-6	.	14	TRBJ2-1	.	TGTGCCAGCAGTTACTATCCGGGTATCGATGAGCAGTTCTTC	CASSYYPGIDEQFF
TRBV30	.	11	TRBJ1-2	.	TGTGCCTCATGGTTCCGATATGGCTACACCTTC	CASWFRYGYTF
TRBV10-2	TRBD1	14	TRBJ2-4	.	TGCGCCTCCAGGGGACAGGGGCCCAAAAACATTCAGTACTTC	CASRGQGPKNIQYF
TRBV29-1	TRBD2	17	TRBJ2-1	.	TGCAGCGTTGTCGGGACTAGCCGTTTTAGCTCCTACAATGAGCAGTTCTTC	CSVVGTSRFSSYNEQFF
TRBV30	.	12	TRBJ2-1	few	TGTGCCTGGAGTCTCATCTACAATGAGCAGTTCTTC	CAWSLIYNEQFF
TRBV4-1	TRBD1	14	TRBJ1-5	.	TGCGCCAGCAGCCCCGACAGGGCTGATCAGCCCCAGCATTTT	CASSPDRADQPQHF
TRBV2	TRBD1	13	TRBJ2-5	.	TGTGCCAGCAGGGAGACAGGGTTAGAGACCCAGTACTTC	CASRETGLETQYF
TRBV4-2	.	15	TRBJ2-6	.	TGTGCCAGCAGCCTTGTCCAAGCTGGGGCCAACGTCCTGACTTTC	CASSLVQAGANVLTF
TRBV9	TRBD1	14	TRBJ1-2	.	TGTGCCAGCAGCCCGGGGGACAGCCCCTATGGCTACACCTTC	CASSPGDSPYGYTF
TRBV9	.	14	TRBJ1-5	few	TGTGCCAGCAGCGATGGTGGTGTGGATCAGCCCCAGCATTTT	CASSDGGVDQPQHF